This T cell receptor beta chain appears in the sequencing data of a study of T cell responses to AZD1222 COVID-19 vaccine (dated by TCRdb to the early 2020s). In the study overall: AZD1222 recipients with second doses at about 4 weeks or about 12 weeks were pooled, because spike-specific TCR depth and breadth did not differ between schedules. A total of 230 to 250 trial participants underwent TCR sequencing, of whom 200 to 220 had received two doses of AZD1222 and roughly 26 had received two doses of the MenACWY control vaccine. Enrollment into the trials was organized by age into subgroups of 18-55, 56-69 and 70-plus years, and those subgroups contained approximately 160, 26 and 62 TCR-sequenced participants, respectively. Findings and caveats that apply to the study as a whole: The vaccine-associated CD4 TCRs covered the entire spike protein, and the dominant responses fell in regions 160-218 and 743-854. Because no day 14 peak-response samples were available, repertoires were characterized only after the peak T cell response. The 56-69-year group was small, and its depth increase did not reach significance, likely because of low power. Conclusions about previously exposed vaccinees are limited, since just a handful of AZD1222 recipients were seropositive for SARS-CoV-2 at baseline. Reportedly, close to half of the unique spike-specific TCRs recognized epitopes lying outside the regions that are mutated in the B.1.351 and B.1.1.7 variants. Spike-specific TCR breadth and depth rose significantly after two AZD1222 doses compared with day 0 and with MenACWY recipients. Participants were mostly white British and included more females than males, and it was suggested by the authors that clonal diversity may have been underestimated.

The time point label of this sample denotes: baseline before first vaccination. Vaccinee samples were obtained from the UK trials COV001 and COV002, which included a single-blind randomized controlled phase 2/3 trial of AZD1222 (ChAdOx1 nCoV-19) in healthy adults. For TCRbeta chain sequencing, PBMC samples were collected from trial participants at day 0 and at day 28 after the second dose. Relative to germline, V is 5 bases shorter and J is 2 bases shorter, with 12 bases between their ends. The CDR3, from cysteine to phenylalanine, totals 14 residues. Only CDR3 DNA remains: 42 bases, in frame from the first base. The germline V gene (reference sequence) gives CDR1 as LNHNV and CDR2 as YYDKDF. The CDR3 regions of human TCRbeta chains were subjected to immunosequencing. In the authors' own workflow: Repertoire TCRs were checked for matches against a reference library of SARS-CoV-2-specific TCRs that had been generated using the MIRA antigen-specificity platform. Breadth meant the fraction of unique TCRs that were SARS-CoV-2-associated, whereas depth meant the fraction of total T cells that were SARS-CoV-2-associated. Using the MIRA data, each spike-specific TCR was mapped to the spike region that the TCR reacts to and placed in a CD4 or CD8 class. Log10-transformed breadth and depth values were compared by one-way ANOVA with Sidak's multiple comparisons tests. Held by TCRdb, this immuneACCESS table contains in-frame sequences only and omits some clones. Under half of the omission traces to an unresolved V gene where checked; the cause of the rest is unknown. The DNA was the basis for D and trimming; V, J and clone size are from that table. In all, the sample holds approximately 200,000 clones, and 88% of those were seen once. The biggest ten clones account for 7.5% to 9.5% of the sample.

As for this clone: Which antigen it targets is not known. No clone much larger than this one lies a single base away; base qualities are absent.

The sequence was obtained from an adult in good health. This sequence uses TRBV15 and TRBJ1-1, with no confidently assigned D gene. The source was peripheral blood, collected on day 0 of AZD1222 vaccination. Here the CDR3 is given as CATSPGRGNTEAFF. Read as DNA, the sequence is TGTGCCACCAGCCCCGGACGAGGTAACACTGAAGCTTTCTTT.